Included here is one TCR beta chain sequence, with context. Its antigen remains unknown. The sample contains more than one DNA sequence encoding this CDR3. The CDR3 has 13 amino acids. V was shortened by 1 base and J by 6 bases, with 7 bases between the two germline ends. Germline V gives CDR1 MGHRA, CDR2 YSYEKL. Clones were sequenced by immunoSEQ multiplex PCR, and TCRdb holds only the in-frame ones, with some missing. The repertoire holds about 140,000 clones, with approximately 92% as singletons. The data are from a study of T cell responses to AZD1222 COVID-19 vaccine. Study in general: Whether given at about 4 or about 12 weeks, second doses were pooled. General observations from the study: Possibly, clonal diversity was underestimated; donors were largely white British and included more females. Baseline seropositives among AZD1222 recipients totaled only 5 to 7. Reports indicate that nearly half of spike-specific TCRs are directed at unmutated variant regions.

This sample comprised peripheral blood, obtained on day 0 of AZD1222 vaccination. The clonotype originates from an adult in good health. This chain joins TRBV4-1 and TRBJ2-1; D remains ambiguous. The CDR3 region is CASSQVGGNEQFF. The CDR3 nucleotides read TGCGCCAGCAGCCAAGTAGGCGGCAATGAGCAGTTCTTC.